The text below deals with one TCR beta chain. Its matching antigen is unknown. This entry is derived from a study of cytomegalovirus exposure and HLA in healthy donors. Primers: 60 Vbeta forward and 13 Jbeta reverse. Profiling relied on immunoSEQ multiplex PCR, and the TCRdb table lists in-frame clones only, not all of them. The sample holds about 230,000 clones, approximately 81% seen once. Unrecorded immune exposures were likely, despite nominal health at sampling. Study-level points and caveats: Links to common viral pathogens appeared, in a later analysis, for several of the most significant clusters. Later analysis revealed greater clonal expansion in HLA-associated TCR beta chains than in equally common others. Roughly even sequencing depth across donors was the assumption behind the presence/absence analyses.

This CDR3 region has 17 residues. CDR1 and CDR2 (germline): MDHEN, SYDVKM. Trimming cost V 6 bases and J 5 bases; bases outside gene matches: 16. Sequencing was performed on PBMCs. This chain joins TRBV28 and TRBJ1-5, with TRBD1 matching 7 bases. This receptor was taken from a human donor in good health. This CDR3 is CASSKNRGEIIYQPQHF. The CDR3 coding sequence is TGTGCCAGCAGCAAAAACAGGGGAGAGATAATTTATCAGCCCCAGCATTTT.